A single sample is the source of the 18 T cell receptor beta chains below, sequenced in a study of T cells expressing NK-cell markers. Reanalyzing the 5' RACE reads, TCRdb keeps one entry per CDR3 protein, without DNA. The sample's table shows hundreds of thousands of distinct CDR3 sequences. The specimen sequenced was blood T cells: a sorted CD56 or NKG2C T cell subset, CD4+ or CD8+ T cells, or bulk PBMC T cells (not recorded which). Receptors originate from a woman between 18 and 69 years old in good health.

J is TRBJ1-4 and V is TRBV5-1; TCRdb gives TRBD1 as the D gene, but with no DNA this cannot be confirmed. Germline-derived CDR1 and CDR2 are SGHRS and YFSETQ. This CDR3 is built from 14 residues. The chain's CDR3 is CASSRGQRNEKLFF.

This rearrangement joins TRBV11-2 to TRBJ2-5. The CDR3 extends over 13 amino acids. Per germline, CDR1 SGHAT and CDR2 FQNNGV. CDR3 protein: CASSLWRKETQYF.

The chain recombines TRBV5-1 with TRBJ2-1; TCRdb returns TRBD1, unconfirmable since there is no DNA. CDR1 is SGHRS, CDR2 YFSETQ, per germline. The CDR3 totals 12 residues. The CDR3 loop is CASCTTPGEQFF. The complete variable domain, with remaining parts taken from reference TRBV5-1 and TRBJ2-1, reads KAGVTQTPRYLIKTRGQQVTLSCSPISGHRSVSWYQQTPGQGLQFLFEYFSETQRNKGNFPGRFSGRQFSNSRSEMNVSTLELGDSALYLCASCTTPGEQFFGPGTRLTVL.

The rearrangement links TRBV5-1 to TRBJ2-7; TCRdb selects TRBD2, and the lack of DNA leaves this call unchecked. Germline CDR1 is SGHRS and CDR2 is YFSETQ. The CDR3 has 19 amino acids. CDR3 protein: CASAPTWGLAKIASYEQYF.

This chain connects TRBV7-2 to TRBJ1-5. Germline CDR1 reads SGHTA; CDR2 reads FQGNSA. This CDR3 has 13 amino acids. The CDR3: CASSPYSNQPQHF.

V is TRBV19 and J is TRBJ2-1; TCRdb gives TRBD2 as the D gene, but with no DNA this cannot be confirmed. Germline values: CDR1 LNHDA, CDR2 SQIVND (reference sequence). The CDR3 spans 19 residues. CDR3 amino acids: CANKAFGLAGPFSYNEQFF.

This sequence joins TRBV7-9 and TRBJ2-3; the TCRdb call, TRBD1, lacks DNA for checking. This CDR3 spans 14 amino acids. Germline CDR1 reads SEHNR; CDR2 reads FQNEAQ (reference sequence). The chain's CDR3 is CASSDRGGTDTQYF.

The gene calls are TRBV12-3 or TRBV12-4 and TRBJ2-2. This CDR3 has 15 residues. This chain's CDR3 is CASSLGQPFGGELFF.

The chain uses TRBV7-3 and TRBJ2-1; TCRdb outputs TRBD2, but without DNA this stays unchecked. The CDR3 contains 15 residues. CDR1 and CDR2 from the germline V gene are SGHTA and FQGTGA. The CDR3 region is CASSLRGLAGDEQFF. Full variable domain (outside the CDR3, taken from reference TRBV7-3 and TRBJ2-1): GAGVSQTPSNKVTEKGKYVELRCDPISGHTALYWYRQSLGQGPEFLIYFQGTGAADDSGLPNDRFFAVRPEGSVSTLKIQRTERGDSAVYLCASSLRGLAGDEQFFGPGTRLTVL.

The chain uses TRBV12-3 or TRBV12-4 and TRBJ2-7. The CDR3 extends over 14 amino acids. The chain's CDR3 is CASSLTGSSYEQYF.

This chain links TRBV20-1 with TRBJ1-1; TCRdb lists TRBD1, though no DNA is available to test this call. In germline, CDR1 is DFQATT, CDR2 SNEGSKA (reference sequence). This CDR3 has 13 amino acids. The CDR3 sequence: CSAKQGYDTEAFF.

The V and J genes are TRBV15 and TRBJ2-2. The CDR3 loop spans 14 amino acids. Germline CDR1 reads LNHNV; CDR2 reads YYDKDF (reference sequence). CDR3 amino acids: CATSGHPNTGELFF. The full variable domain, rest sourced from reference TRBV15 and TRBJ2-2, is DAMVIQNPRYQVTQFGKPVTLSCSQTLNHNVMYWYQQKSSQAPKLLFHYYDKDFNNEADTPDNFQSRRPNTSFCFLDIRSPGLGDTAMYLCATSGHPNTGELFFGEGSRLTVL.

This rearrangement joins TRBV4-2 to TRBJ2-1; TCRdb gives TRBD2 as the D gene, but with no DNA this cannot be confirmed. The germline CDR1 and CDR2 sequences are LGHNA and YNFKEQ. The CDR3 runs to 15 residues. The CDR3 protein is CASSQENGSFDEQFF.

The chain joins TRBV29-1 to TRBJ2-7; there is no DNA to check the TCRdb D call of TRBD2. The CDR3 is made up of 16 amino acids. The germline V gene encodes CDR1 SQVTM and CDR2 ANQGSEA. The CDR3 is CSVEGWGLADSYEQYF.

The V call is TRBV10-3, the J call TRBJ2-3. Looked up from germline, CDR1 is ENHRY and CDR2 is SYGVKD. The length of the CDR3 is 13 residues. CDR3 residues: CAIKVPDTDTQYF.

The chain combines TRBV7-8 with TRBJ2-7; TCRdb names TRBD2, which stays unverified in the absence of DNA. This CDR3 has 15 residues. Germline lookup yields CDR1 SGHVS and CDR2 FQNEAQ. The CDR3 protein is CASSHGGVAAYEQYF. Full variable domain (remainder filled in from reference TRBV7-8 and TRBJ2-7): GAGVSQSPRYKVAKRGQDVALRCDPISGHVSLFWYQQALGQGPEFLTYFQNEAQLDKSGLPSDRFFAERPEGSVSTLKIQRTQQEDSAVYLCASSHGGVAAYEQYFGPGTRLTVT.

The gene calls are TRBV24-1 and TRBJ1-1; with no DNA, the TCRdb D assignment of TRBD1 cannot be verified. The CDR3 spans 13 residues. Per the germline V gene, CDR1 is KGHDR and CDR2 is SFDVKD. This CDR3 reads CATTGQGGTEAFF.

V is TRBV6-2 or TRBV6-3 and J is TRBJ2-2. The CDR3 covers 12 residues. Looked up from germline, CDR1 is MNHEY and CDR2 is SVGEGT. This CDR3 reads CASSRLGGELFF.